This T cell receptor (beta chain) came from a study of Ad26.COV2.S vaccination and SARS-CoV-2 variants. At the level of the study: A participant enrolled in the COV1001 Ad26.COV2.S trial arm provided the sample. Ad26.COV2.S was injected intramuscularly once or twice, 56 days apart. Study observations and caveats: Comparability of non-spike TCR breadth was observed across vaccine and placebo recipients.

TCRdb keeps only in-frame clones here, not all; method: immunoSEQ multiplex PCR. Of about half a million clones in the sample, 89% are singletons; the top ten hold around 1.6%. This clone was seen a single time. Its antigen remains unidentified. The V end was cut by 1 base, the J end by 8 bases, with 8 bases between. Per germline, CDR1 SEHNR and CDR2 FQNEAQ (reference sequence). The CDR3 consists of 13 residues. The treatment: some 19 received Ad26.COV2.S at low or high dose, single or two shots; about five received placebo; per-sample allocation not given. Sampling was performed 63 days after the first vaccine or placebo injection. Donation was by an adult aged 18-55 years who was in Boston.

The clonotype originates from a person aged 18 to 59 who received the Ad26.COV2.S COVID-19 vaccine or a placebo. This rearrangement joins TRBV7-9 to TRBJ1-4; D is perhaps TRBD1 (5 bases). The source material was peripheral blood, sampled in a trial of Ad26.COV2.S vaccine versus placebo. CDR3 region: CASSLGRGEKLFF. The CDR3 DNA follows: TGTGCCAGCAGCTTAGGGCGGGGGGAAAAACTGTTTTTT. The variable domain in full, completed from reference TRBV7-9 and TRBJ1-4, reads DTGVSQNPRHKITKRGQNVTFRCDPISEHNRLYWYRQTLGQGPEFLTYFQNEAQLEKSRLLSDRFSAERPKGSFSTLEIQRTEQGDSAMYLCASSLGRGEKLFFGSGTQLSVL.